A selection of T cell receptor beta chains follows, all from one sample in a study of blood T cell repertoires in COVID-19. The method was immunoSEQ multiplex PCR; TCRdb's version includes in-frame clones alone and lacks a portion of them. The table has roughly 200,000 clones, around 87% seen once. The sample taken for sequencing was peripheral blood. The source is a man in his 60s who had recovered from COVID-19. CDR3s include the opening cysteine and the closing phenylalanine or tryptophan. The order of the fields is D gene, V gene, J gene, clone size, CDR3 protein, CDR3 DNA. A D gene is named only where the DNA matches it firmly. Clone size, where shown, is once, few, many, or a class for clones that have expanded.

>-|TRBV5-1|TRBJ1-6|-
CASSPVEGSPNSPPHF
TGCGCCAGCAGCCCGGTGGAGGGGTCCCCCAATTCACCCCCCCACTTT
>-|TRBV2|TRBJ2-5|once
CASTGREETQYF
TGTGCCAGCACCGGGCGGGAAGAGACCCAGTACTTC
>-|TRBV19|TRBJ1-1|-
CASSSPPTMNTEAFF
TGTGCCAGTAGTTCCCCCCCTACCATGAACACTGAAGCTTTCTTT
>-|TRBV7-9|TRBJ1-6|few
CASSFQGLDSPLHF
TGTGCCAGCAGCTTCCAGGGTTTGGATTCACCCCTCCACTTT
>TRBD1|TRBV7-3|TRBJ2-1|-
CASSLGQGGNNEQFF
TGTGCCAGCAGCTTGGGACAGGGTGGGAACAATGAGCAGTTCTTC
>TRBD2|TRBV4-1|TRBJ2-7|-
CASSQPTSRSYEQYF
TGCGCCAGCAGCCAGCCGACTAGCCGTTCCTACGAGCAGTACTTC
>-|TRBV7-2|TRBJ2-5|-
CASSPYQETQYF
TGTGCCAGCAGCCCGTACCAAGAGACCCAGTACTTC
>TRBD2|TRBV9|TRBJ2-5|-
CASSVGSLAGGLETQYF
TGTGCCAGCAGCGTAGGGTCCTTGGCGGGAGGGTTAGAGACCCAGTACTTC
>TRBD1|TRBV7-2|TRBJ2-6|-
CASPGQAYSGANVLTF
TGTGCCAGCCCTGGACAGGCCTACTCTGGGGCCAACGTCCTGACTTTC
>-|TRBV28|TRBJ1-2|few
CASSSTGQEARKGYTF
TGTGCCAGCAGTTCAACGGGTCAGGAGGCTAGAAAAGGCTACACCTTC
>TRBD2|TRBV13|TRBJ2-5|-
CASSLWGGTNLQETQYF
TGTGCCAGCAGCTTATGGGGGGGGACCAACCTCCAAGAGACCCAGTACTTC
>-|TRBV30|TRBJ1-2|-
CACTIQGNGYTF
TGTGCCTGTACCATACAGGGTAATGGCTACACCTTC
>TRBD2|TRBV7-2|TRBJ2-3|-
CASSLARTSGGRGDTQYF
TGTGCCAGCAGCTTAGCAAGGACTAGCGGGGGGCGGGGAGATACGCAGTATTTT
>-|TRBV2|TRBJ1-2|-
CATSREFYGYTF
TGTGCCACCTCACGGGAGTTCTATGGCTACACCTTC
>TRBD1|TRBV7-9|TRBJ2-4|-
CATPNDRANIQYF
TGTGCCACTCCAAACGACAGGGCAAACATTCAGTACTTC
>-|TRBV30|TRBJ1-2|once
CAWTRNNGYTF
TGTGCCTGGACCCGTAATAATGGCTACACCTTC
>TRBD1|TRBV5-1|TRBJ2-2|-
CASSSGTGFTGELFF
TGCGCCAGCAGCTCCGGGACAGGATTCACCGGGGAGCTGTTTTTT
>-|TRBV7-3|TRBJ2-1|-
CASSFDGGISDEQFF
TGTGCCAGCAGCTTCGATGGAGGTATTTCGGATGAGCAGTTCTTC
>-|TRBV6-6|TRBJ1-5|-
CASSFQGPQHF
TGTGCCAGCAGTTTCCAGGGGCCCCAGCATTTT
>TRBD2|TRBV5-1|TRBJ2-1|-
CASSPGGANEQFF
TGCGCCAGCAGCCCGGGGGGTGCGAATGAGCAGTTCTTC
>-|TRBV7-8|TRBJ2-2|-
CASSSDLSTGELFF
TGTGCCAGCAGCTCGGACTTGAGCACCGGGGAGCTGTTTTTT
>-|TRBV24-1|TRBJ1-6|once
CATSDRDPNSPLHF
TGTGCCACCAGTGACCGGGATCCTAATTCACCCCTCCACTTT
>TRBD2|TRBV2|TRBJ2-7|once
CASNELAGGYEQYF
TGTGCCAGCAACGAACTAGCGGGAGGCTACGAGCAGTACTTC
>-|TRBV5-1|TRBJ1-1|few
CASSLASVAQGETEAFF
TGCGCCAGCAGCTTGGCCTCTGTCGCGCAGGGTGAAACTGAAGCTTTCTTT
>-|TRBV7-9|TRBJ2-3|-
CASSPTSGTDTQYF
TGTGCCAGCAGCCCCACTTCGGGCACAGATACGCAGTATTTT
>-|TRBV5-4|TRBJ2-1|few
CASSSSASYNEQFF
TGTGCCAGCAGCTCTAGCGCCTCCTACAATGAGCAGTTCTTC
>-|TRBV9|TRBJ2-1|-
CASSVELWNEQFF
TGTGCCAGCAGCGTAGAACTTTGGAATGAGCAGTTCTTC
>-|TRBV11-2|TRBJ2-1|-
CASSLASAEQFF
TGTGCCAGCAGCTTGGCTAGCGCCGAGCAGTTCTTC
>TRBD1|TRBV6-2/TRBV6-3|TRBJ2-5|-
CASSYPTGGQETQYF
TGTGCCAGCAGTTACCCGACAGGGGGCCAAGAGACCCAGTACTTC
>-|TRBV2|TRBJ1-5|-
CASSQGVGSNQPQHF
TGTGCCAGCAGTCAGGGTGTGGGGAGCAATCAGCCCCAGCATTTT
>TRBD2|TRBV30|TRBJ2-7|-
CAWSIFIAGYEQYF
TGTGCCTGGAGTATCTTTATAGCGGGGTACGAGCAGTACTTC
>-|TRBV6-2/TRBV6-3|TRBJ1-6|-
CASSYARLDSPLHF
TGTGCCAGCAGTTACGCCAGACTGGATTCACCCCTCCACTTT
>TRBD1|TRBV28|TRBJ1-6|-
CASSGQGAYSPLHF
TGTGCCAGCAGTGGACAGGGGGCTTATTCACCCCTCCACTTT
>-|TRBV25-1|TRBJ1-2|few
CASSEFGQGLYGYTF
TGTGCCAGCAGTGAATTCGGTCAGGGGCTATATGGCTACACCTTC
>TRBD1|TRBV30|TRBJ2-5|-
CACTGGGETQYF
TGTGCCTGTACAGGGGGTGGGGAGACCCAGTACTTC
>TRBD2|TRBV28|TRBJ2-7|-
CASTQGGLAYEQYF
TGTGCCAGCACCCAGGGGGGACTAGCTTACGAGCAGTACTTC
>-|TRBV5-3|TRBJ1-2|-
CARSGGQTYGYTF
TGTGCCAGAAGCGGAGGACAGACGTATGGCTACACCTTC